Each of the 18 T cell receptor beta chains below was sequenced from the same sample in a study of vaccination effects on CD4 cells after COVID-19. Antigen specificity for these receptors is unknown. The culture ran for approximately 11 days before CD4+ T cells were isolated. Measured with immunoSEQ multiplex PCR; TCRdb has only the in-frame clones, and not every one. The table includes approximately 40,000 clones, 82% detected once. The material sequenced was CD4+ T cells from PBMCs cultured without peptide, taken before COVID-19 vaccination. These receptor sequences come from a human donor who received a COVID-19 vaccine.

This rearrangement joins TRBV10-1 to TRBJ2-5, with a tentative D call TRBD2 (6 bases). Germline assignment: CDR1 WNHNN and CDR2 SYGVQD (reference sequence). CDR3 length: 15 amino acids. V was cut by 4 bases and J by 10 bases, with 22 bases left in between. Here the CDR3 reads CASSGPGGAGVGQYF. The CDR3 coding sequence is TGCGCCAGCAGTGGGCCCGGGGGAGCCGGCGTTGGCCAGTACTTC.

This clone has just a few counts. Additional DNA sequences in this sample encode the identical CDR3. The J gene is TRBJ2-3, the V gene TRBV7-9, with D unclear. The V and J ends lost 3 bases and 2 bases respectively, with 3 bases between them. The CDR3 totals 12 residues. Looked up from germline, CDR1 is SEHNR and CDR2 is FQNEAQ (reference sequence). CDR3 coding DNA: TGTGCCAGCAGCTTGTCCACAGATACGCAGTATTTT. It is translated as CASSLSTDTQYF.

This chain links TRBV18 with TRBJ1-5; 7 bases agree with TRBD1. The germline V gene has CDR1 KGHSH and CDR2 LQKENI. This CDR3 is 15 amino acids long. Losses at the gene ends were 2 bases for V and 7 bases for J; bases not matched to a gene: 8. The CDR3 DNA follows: TGTGCCAGCTCACCAATTACAGGGGAAGGCCAGCCCCAGCATTTT. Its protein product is CASSPITGEGQPQHF.

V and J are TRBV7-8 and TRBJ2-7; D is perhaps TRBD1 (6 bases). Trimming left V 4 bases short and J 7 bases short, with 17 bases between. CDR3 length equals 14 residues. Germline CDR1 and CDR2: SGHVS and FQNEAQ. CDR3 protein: CASSSHGATGEQYV. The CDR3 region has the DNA TGTGCCAGCAGCTCCCACGGCGCTACAGGGGAGCAGTACGTC.

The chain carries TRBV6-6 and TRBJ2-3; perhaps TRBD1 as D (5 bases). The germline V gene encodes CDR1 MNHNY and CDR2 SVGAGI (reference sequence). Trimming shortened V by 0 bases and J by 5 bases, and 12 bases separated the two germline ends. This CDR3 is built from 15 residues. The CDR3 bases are TGTGCCAGCAGTTACTCAGTAGGGGCAGGAGATACGCAGTATTTT. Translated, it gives CASSYSVGAGDTQYF.

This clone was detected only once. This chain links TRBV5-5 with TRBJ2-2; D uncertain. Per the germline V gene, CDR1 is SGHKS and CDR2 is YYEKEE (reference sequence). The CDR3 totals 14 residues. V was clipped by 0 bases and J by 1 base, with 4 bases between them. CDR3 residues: CASSLAGNTGELFF. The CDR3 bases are TGTGCCAGCAGCTTGGCAGGGAACACCGGGGAGCTGTTTTTT.

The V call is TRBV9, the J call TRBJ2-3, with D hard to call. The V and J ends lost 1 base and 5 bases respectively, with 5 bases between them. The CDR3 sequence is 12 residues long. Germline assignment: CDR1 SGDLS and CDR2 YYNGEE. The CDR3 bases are TGTGCCAGCAGCGTAATGGAAGATACGCAGTATTTT. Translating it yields CASSVMEDTQYF.

CDR3 in DNA: TGTGCCAGCAGTTACTCGAGGGTTGCTGAGCAGTTCTTC. Translation: CASSYSRVAEQFF. This chain joins TRBV6-5 and TRBJ2-1; perhaps TRBD2 as D (5 bases). Germline CDR1 is MNHEY and CDR2 is SVGAGI. This CDR3 region has 13 residues. Trimming left V 0 bases short and J 9 bases short, with 9 bases between.

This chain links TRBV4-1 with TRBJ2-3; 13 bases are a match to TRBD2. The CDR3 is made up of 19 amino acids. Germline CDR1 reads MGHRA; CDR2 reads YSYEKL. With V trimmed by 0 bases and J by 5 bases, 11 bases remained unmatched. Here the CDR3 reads CASSQDGLAGAAGEDTQYF. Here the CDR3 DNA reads TGCGCCAGCAGCCAAGATGGACTAGCGGGGGCCGCCGGGGAAGATACGCAGTATTTT.

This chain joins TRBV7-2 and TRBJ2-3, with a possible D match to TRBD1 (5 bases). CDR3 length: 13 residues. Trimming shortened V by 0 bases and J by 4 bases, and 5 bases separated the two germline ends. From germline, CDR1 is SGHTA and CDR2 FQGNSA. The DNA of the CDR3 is TGTGCCAGCAGCTTAGCCAGGGCAGATACGCAGTATTTT. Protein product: CASSLARADTQYF.

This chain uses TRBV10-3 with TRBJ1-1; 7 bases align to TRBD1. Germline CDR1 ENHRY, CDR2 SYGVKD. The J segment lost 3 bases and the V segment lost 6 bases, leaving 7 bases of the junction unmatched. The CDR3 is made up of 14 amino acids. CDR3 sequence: CAISDIGGDTEAFF. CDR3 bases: TGTGCCATCAGCGACATAGGGGGCGACACTGAAGCTTTCTTT.

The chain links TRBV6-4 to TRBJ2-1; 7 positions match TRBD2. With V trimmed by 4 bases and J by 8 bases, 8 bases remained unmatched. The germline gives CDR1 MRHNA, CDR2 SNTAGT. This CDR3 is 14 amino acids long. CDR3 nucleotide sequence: TGTGCCAGCAGTGGAGCCGGGACTATCTATGAGCAGTTCTTC. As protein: CASSGAGTIYEQFF.

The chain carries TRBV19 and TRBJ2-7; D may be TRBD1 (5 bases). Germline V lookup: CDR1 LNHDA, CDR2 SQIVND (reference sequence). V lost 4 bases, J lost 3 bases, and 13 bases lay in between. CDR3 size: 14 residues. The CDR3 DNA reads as TGTGCCAGTAGTAGCTTGACAGTGATCTACGAGCAGTACGTC. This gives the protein CASSSLTVIYEQYV.

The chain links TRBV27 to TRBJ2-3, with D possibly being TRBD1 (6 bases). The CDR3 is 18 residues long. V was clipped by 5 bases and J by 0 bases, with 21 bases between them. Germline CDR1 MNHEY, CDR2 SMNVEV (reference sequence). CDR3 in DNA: TGTGCCAGCAGTCGGAAAGGCCGACAGGCACCTAGCACAGATACGCAGTATTTT. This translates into CASSRKGRQAPSTDTQYF.

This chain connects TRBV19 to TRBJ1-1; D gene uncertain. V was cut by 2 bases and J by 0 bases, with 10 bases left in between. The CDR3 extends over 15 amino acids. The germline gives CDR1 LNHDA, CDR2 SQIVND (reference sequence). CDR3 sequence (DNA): TGTGCCAGTAGTATAAACGGACTACTGAACACTGAAGCTTTCTTT. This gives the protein CASSINGLLNTEAFF.

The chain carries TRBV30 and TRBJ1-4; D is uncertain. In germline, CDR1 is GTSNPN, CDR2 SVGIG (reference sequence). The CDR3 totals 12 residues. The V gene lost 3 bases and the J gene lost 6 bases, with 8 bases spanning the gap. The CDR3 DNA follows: TGTGCCTGGAGCCGCTCCTATGAAAAACTGTTTTTT. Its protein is CAWSRSYEKLFF.

CDR3 protein: CASSISGAGNTIYF. CDR3 nucleotide sequence: TGTGCCAGTAGTATATCGGGGGCTGGAAACACCATATATTTT. The J gene is TRBJ1-3, the V gene TRBV19; tentative D call: TRBD1 (5 bases). The CDR3 totals 14 residues. CDR1 LNHDA and CDR2 SQIVND come from the germline V gene (reference sequence). V lost 2 bases, J lost 2 bases, and 7 bases lay in between.

This chain's CDR3 is CASSQQEGWTEAFF. The CDR3, as DNA: TGTGCCAGCAGCCAACAGGAGGGGTGGACTGAAGCTTTCTTT. This sequence joins TRBV3-1 (or the pseudogene TRBV3-2) and TRBJ1-1, with D perhaps TRBD1 (5 bases). Germline values: CDR1 LGHDT, CDR2 YNNKEL (reference sequence). Trimming stripped 2 bases from V and 5 bases from J, with 12 bases between. There are 14 residues in the CDR3.